These 21 T cell receptor beta chains share one sample of origin, sequenced in a study of T cell responses to AZD1222 COVID-19 vaccine. Assay: immunoSEQ multiplex PCR; the TCRdb copy retains only in-frame clones and omits some. Counted here are over 110,000 clones, about 92% occurring once; the ten biggest clones make up roughly 4.9%. The material sequenced was peripheral blood, taken on day 0 of AZD1222 vaccination. Receptor source: an adult in good health.

The V gene is TRBV25-1, the J gene TRBJ2-1, with D perhaps matching TRBD2 (7 bases). V lost 4 bases and J lost 7, with 17 bases in between. CDR3 length equals 15 residues. Per germline, CDR1 MGHDK and CDR2 SYGVNS. Written as DNA, the CDR3 is TGTGCCAGCAGTGGGGGGCGGGAGCTGGGGAATGAGCAGTTCTTC. This encodes CASSGGRELGNEQFF.

The rearrangement links TRBV7-9 to TRBJ2-2; 7 bases are a match to TRBD2. The CDR3 totals 15 residues. J was trimmed by 3 bases and V by 5 bases; bases with no gene match: 6. Germline CDR1 reads SEHNR; CDR2 reads FQNEAQ (reference sequence). This chain's CDR3 is CASSPLARHTGELFF. As DNA, the CDR3 is TGTGCCAGCAGCCCACTAGCGAGACACACCGGGGAGCTGTTTTTT.

The chain links TRBV3-1 (or the pseudogene TRBV3-2) to TRBJ2-5, with 10 positions matching TRBD2. This CDR3 contains 16 residues. The germline V gene encodes CDR1 LGHDT and CDR2 YNNKEL (reference sequence). V dropped 1 base and J dropped 6; count of bases not matched to a gene: 8. Here the CDR3 reads CASSQGASGRRKTQYF. Written as DNA, the CDR3 is TGTGCCAGCAGCCAAGGGGCTAGCGGGAGAAGGAAGACCCAGTACTTC.

The chain links TRBV20-1 to TRBJ2-1, with 7 bases that match TRBD2. This CDR3 is built from 15 residues. V lost 3 bases to trimming and J lost 4 bases; unmatched junction nucleotides: 9. Germline assignment: CDR1 DFQATT and CDR2 SNEGSKA (reference sequence). The CDR3 sequence: CSASPASGAYNEQFF. The DNA of the CDR3 is TGCAGTGCTAGTCCGGCTAGCGGAGCTTACAATGAGCAGTTCTTC.

The chain links TRBV15 to TRBJ2-1; 10 bases map to TRBD1. Germline CDR1 LNHNV, CDR2 YYDKDF (reference sequence). The ends lost 0 bases at V and 5 bases at J; junction bases unmatched: 4. The CDR3 runs to 16 residues. CDR3 coding DNA: TGTGCCACCAGCAGAGATGGGGGACAGGGGAACAATGAGCAGTTCTTC. Protein sequence: CATSRDGGQGNNEQFF.

The CDR3 reads CASSPPQGGTEAFF. The CDR3 nucleotides read TGTGCCAGCAGCCCCCCCCAGGGCGGCACTGAAGCTTTCTTT. V usage is TRBV7-9 and J usage is TRBJ1-1; a weak D match, TRBD1 (5 bases). The CDR3 length is 14 residues. Between the trimmed V and J ends, which lost 5 bases and 4 bases, there was a span of 14 bases. Germline V gene sequence: CDR1 SEHNR, CDR2 FQNEAQ (reference sequence).

V usage is TRBV19 and J usage is TRBJ1-3; D remains ambiguous. The V gene's germline CDR1 is LNHDA and CDR2 SQIVND (reference sequence). V was pared by 7 bases and J by 10 bases, with 14 bases between. The CDR3 totals 12 residues. The CDR3 loop reads CASTSPGVTIYF. The CDR3 DNA follows: TGTGCCAGTACCTCCCCCGGAGTAACCATATATTTT.

V and J are TRBV12-3 or TRBV12-4 and TRBJ1-5; 8 bases match TRBD1. The CDR3 loop spans 13 amino acids. Trimming at V came to 6 bases and at J to 7 bases, leaving 5 bases not matched to a gene. The CDR3 here is CASSDRGGQPQHF. The CDR3 nucleotides read TGTGCCAGCAGCGACAGGGGCGGACAGCCCCAGCATTTT.

The rearrangement links TRBV12-3 or TRBV12-4 to TRBJ2-5; D remains ambiguous. Trimming took 3 bases from V and 4 from J, leaving 6 bases between them. The CDR3 sequence is 12 residues long. CDR3 nucleotides: TGTGCCAGCAGTTTCCGAGGAGAGACCCAGTACTTC. Encoded protein: CASSFRGETQYF.

The chain uses TRBV11-2 and TRBJ2-1; perhaps D is TRBD1 or TRBD2 (5 bases each). The V end was cut by 2 bases, the J end by 7 bases, with 24 bases between. Germline loops: CDR1 SGHAT, CDR2 FQNNGV. The CDR3 length is 18 residues. CDR3 DNA sequence: TGTGCCAGCAGCTTATTCACGAGGGGCCCGGTTAGTAGAAATGAGCAGTTCTTC. Protein: CASSLFTRGPVSRNEQFF.

The chain uses TRBV6-5 and TRBJ1-1, with TRBD1 as a possible D gene (5 bases). Trimming cost V 9 bases and J 4 bases, with 18 bases left between them. Germline CDR1 reads MNHEY; CDR2 reads SVGAGI. This CDR3 has 14 residues. The CDR3 DNA reads TGTGCCAGTGGTAGGTGGGGGGAGGGCACTGAAGCTTTCTTT. It translates to CASGRWGEGTEAFF.

This chain links TRBV4-1 with TRBJ2-1, with 7 bases lining up with TRBD1. The J segment lost 4 bases and the V segment lost 4 bases, leaving 7 bases of the junction unmatched. This CDR3 region has 15 residues. CDR1 and CDR2 (germline): MGHRA, YSYEKL. CDR3 loop: CASSLLGTAYNEQFF. CDR3 nucleotide sequence: TGCGCCAGCAGCCTCCTCGGGACAGCTTACAATGAGCAGTTCTTC.

The CDR3, as DNA: TGTGCCGGTAAAACCGGGACAGGGTCAGGGCAGCCCCAGCATTTT. This translates into CAGKTGTGSGQPQHF. V usage is TRBV6-5 and J usage is TRBJ1-5, with 9 bases identical to TRBD1. Germline V CDR1 and CDR2: MNHEY, SVGAGI. This CDR3 has 15 amino acids. The J segment lost 7 bases and the V segment lost 11 bases, leaving 15 bases of the junction unmatched.

This chain connects TRBV10-3 to TRBJ2-1; D uncertain. This CDR3 has 13 amino acids. The ends were cut back, 2 bases at V and 5 bases at J, with 7 bases in the middle. Germline V CDR1 and CDR2: ENHRY, SYGVKD. CDR3 in DNA: TGTGCCATCAGTGAGGGAGCAGACAATGAGCAGTTCTTC. It specifies CAISEGADNEQFF.

This chain joins TRBV7-3 and TRBJ1-6; the D gene is possibly TRBD1 (5 bases). Germline V lookup: CDR1 SGHTA, CDR2 FQGTGA. V was trimmed by 1 base and J by 10 bases, leaving 14 bases between them. This CDR3 contains 15 residues. For the CDR3, the DNA is TGTGCCAGCAGCTTAAGGGGGGTAGGTGGATCACCCCTCCACTTT. It yields the protein CASSLRGVGGSPLHF.

The chain recombines TRBV10-3 with TRBJ2-2; D is unresolved. In germline, CDR1 is ENHRY, CDR2 SYGVKD. V was shortened by 5 bases and J by 0 bases, with 10 bases between the two germline ends. The length of the CDR3 is 15 residues. CDR3 DNA: TGTGCCATCAGTTACACCGCAGCGAACACCGGGGAGCTGTTTTTT. Translated: CAISYTAANTGELFF.

This chain connects TRBV7-9 to TRBJ1-5, with D unresolved. The CDR3 is made up of 15 amino acids. Trimming left V 5 bases short and J 6 bases short, with 17 bases between. Germline CDR1 SEHNR, CDR2 FQNEAQ (reference sequence). In nucleotides, the CDR3 is TGTGCCAGCAGCCGCATTGAAGGGATCGGTCAGCCCCAGCATTTT. It yields the protein CASSRIEGIGQPQHF. Together with reference TRBV7-9 and TRBJ1-5, the CDR3 gives the full variable domain: DTGVSQNPRHKITKRGQNVTFRCDPISEHNRLYWYRQTLGQGPEFLTYFQNEAQLEKSRLLSDRFSAERPKGSFSTLEIQRTEQGDSAMYLCASSRIEGIGQPQHFGDGTRLSIL.

V is TRBV5-6 and J is TRBJ2-7, with a weak D call TRBD1 (5 bases). Per germline, CDR1 SGHDT and CDR2 YYEEEE. CDR3 length: 13 residues. Trimming cost V 4 bases and J 7 bases, with 15 bases left between them. This CDR3 reads CASSHGRAREQYF. In nucleotides, the CDR3 is TGTGCCAGCAGCCATGGCAGGGCTCGGGAGCAGTACTTC.

This rearrangement joins TRBV5-6 to TRBJ1-1; no clear D. CDR3 length: 14 amino acids. The ends were cut back, 0 bases at V and 1 base at J, with 7 bases in the middle. From germline, CDR1 is SGHDT and CDR2 YYEEEE. As DNA, the CDR3 is TGTGCCAGCAGCTTGGCCGTGACGAACACTGAAGCTTTCTTT. Translating gives CASSLAVTNTEAFF.

Worth noting for this clone: Other DNA variants within this sample encode the same CDR3. The chain employs TRBV5-6 and TRBJ1-2, with 8 bases fitting TRBD1. This CDR3 spans 15 amino acids. V lost 0 bases and J lost 3; bases outside the gene matches: 4. Germline assignment: CDR1 SGHDT and CDR2 YYEEEE. The CDR3 sequence is CASSLGQGAYYGYTF. DNA for the CDR3: TGTGCCAGCAGCTTGGGGCAGGGGGCGTACTATGGCTACACCTTC.

The chain joins TRBV18 to TRBJ2-2; D not certain. The CDR3 sequence is 12 residues long. From germline, CDR1 is KGHSH and CDR2 LQKENI. Between the trimmed V and J ends, which lost 1 base and 6 bases, there was a span of 3 bases. This CDR3 reads CASSPRAGELFF. The CDR3 nucleotides read TGTGCCAGCTCACCACGGGCCGGGGAGCTGTTTTTT.